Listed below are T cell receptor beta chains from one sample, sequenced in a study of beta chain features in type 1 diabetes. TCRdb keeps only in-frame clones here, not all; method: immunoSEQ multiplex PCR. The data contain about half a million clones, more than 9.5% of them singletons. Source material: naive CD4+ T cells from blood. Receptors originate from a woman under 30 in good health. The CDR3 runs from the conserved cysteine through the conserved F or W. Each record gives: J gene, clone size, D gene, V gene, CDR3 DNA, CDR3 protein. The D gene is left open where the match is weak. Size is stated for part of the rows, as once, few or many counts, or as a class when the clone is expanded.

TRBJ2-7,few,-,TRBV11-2,TGTGCCAGCAGCTTAGAGCGGGTGGAGTCCTCCTACGAGCAGTACTTC,CASSLERVESSYEQYF
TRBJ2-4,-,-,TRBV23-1,TGCGCCAGCAGTCAAACCGGTCGACCCGAACTAGCCAAAAACATTCAGTACTTC,CASSQTGRPELAKNIQYF
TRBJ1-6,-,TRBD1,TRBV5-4,TGTGCCAGCAGCTCAGACAGGGTTTCACCCCTCCACTTT,CASSSDRVSPLHF
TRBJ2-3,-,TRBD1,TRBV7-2,TGTGCCAGCAGCCGGACAGGGCTCACAGATACGCAGTATTTT,CASSRTGLTDTQYF
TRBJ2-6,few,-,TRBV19,TGTGCCAGTAGTATATGGCTCTTCAACGTCCTGACTTTC,CASSIWLFNVLTF
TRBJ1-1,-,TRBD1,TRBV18,TGTGCCAGCTCACCACCGACAGGGTGGTTGGCTTTCTTT,CASSPPTGWLAFF
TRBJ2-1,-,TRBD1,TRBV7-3,TGTGCCAGCAGCATGACAGGGGGCGCTTACAATGAGCAGTTCTTC,CASSMTGGAYNEQFF
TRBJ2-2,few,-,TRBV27,TGTGCCAGCAGTTTTTTCGGGTACACCGGGGAGCTGTTTTTT,CASSFFGYTGELFF
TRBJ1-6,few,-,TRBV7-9,TGTGCCAGCAGCTTAGAGGTTTATTCACCCCTCCACTTT,CASSLEVYSPLHF
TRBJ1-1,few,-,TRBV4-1,TGCGCCAGCAGCCCTACAGGGCTGAACACTGAAGCTTTCTTT,CASSPTGLNTEAFF
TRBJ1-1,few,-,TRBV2,TGTGCCAGCGTCACGCAGGGCACTGAAGCTTTCTTT,CASVTQGTEAFF
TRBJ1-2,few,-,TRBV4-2,TGTGCCAGCAGCCAAGAAGACCGTGGCTACACCTTC,CASSQEDRGYTF
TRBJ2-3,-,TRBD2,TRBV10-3,TGTGCCATCAAACTAGCGGGAAGGGCAGATACGCAGTATTTT,CAIKLAGRADTQYF
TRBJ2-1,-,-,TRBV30,TGTGCCTGGAGTGGGGGCGGAGAGCCGTTCTTC,CAWSGGGEPFF
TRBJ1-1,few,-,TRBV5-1,TGCGCCAGCAGCCCGGCGGCCCAAAGAGTAAACACTGAAGCTTTCTTT,CASSPAAQRVNTEAFF
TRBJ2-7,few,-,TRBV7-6,TGTGCCAGCAGCCCCGGCCTGGAGCGGTTAGAGCAGTACTTC,CASSPGLERLEQYF
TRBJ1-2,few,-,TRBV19,TGTGCCAGTAGTATCCTAGACCTCGTCAACTATGGCTACACCTTC,CASSILDLVNYGYTF
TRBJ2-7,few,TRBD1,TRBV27,TGTGCCAGCGGGGGACCGGGACAGGGACACGAGCAGTACTTC,CASGGPGQGHEQYF